The clone carrying this T cell receptor (beta chain) was observed a few times. The sample is drawn from a study of blood T cell repertoires in COVID-19. About the research overall: The study drew acute and convalescent COVID-19 samples from the United States, Italy and Spain. PBMCs, B-cell-depleted T cells, or T cells provided the cDNA or gDNA that made up the material.

TCRdb keeps only in-frame clones here, not all; method: immunoSEQ multiplex PCR. This table holds over 300,000 clones, around 87% found once. The V gene's germline CDR1 is SGHDT and CDR2 YYEEEE. This CDR3 is built from 14 residues. V shed 0 bases and J shed 4 bases, with 10 bases lying between them. The genes are TRBV5-6 and TRBJ1-2, with unresolved D. Sequencing was carried out using PBMCs or T cells enriched from blood (not recorded which). This sequence was found in a woman in her 30s with acute COVID-19. CDR3 nucleotide sequence: TGTGCCAGCAGCTTGGCCAGGCACCTCTATGGCTACACCTTC. This encodes CASSLARHLYGYTF.